Sequencing of this T cell receptor beta chain was carried out in a study of OX40 agonist ivuxolimab in advanced cancers. Study in general: Two cutaneous melanoma patients and one hepatocellular carcinoma patient, three in all, had partial responses. Findings of the study overall: People who partly responded at 0.1-3.0 mg/kg had some of the least clonal expansion seen. No antigen was identified for the clonally expanded peripheral T cells.

Researchers took blood at baseline, on cycle 4 day 1, and on cycle 7 day 1. Of note for this clone: Its specificity is not known.

From germline, CDR1 is ENHRY and CDR2 SYGVKD. Germline trimming cut 4 bases from V and 7 bases from J; bases unmatched to any gene: 7. The CDR3 has 14 residues. The data were produced by immunoSEQ multiplex PCR, yet TCRdb's version contains in-frame clones alone and is incomplete. The sample records around 31,000 clones, roughly nine tenths being singletons. Sequencing was performed on CD4+ or CD8+ T cells sorted from blood, taken in a trial of the OX40 agonist ivuxolimab. The gene calls are TRBV10-3 and TRBJ1-5, with 7 bases aligning to TRBD1. The TCR originated in an adult with an advanced solid tumor such as melanoma, head and neck, liver or kidney cancer. CDR3: CAISGAGGGQPQHF. Written as DNA, the CDR3 is TGTGCCATCAGTGGGGCAGGGGGTGGCCAGCCCCAGCATTTT.